A single sample is the source of the 8 T cell receptor beta chains below, sequenced in a study of T cell responses to AZD1222 COVID-19 vaccine. Produced via immunoSEQ multiplex PCR; TCRdb's table is partial and in-frame only. The sample includes around 150,000 clones, around 91% of them seen just once. This material consisted of peripheral blood, taken 28 days after the second AZD1222 dose. The receptor source for this set is an adult who received the AZD1222 COVID-19 vaccine.

Only one count was recorded for this clone. The chain employs TRBV11-2 and TRBJ2-5, with TRBD2 identical over 15 bases. From germline, CDR1 is SGHAT and CDR2 FQNNGV. The V gene end was trimmed by 1 base and the J gene end by 1 base; junction bases not matched to a gene: 1. This CDR3 is 17 amino acids long. The CDR3 sequence: CASSLGGLAGGQETQYF. CDR3 DNA sequence: TGTGCCAGCAGCTTAGGGGGACTAGCGGGGGGCCAAGAGACCCAGTACTTC. The whole variable domain, remainder taken from reference TRBV11-2 and TRBJ2-5, is EAGVAQSPRYKIIEKRQSVAFWCNPISGHATLYWYQQILGQGPKLLIQFQNNGVVDDSQLPKDRFSAERLKGVDSTLKIQPAKLEDSAVYLCASSLGGLAGGQETQYFGPGTRLLVL.

CDR3 protein: CASRSTSTDTQYF. CDR3 nucleotide sequence: TGTGCCAGCAGATCCACTAGCACAGATACGCAGTATTTT. This chain joins TRBV27 and TRBJ2-3; D is unclear. Germline CDR1 reads MNHEY; CDR2 reads SMNVEV (reference sequence). V was cut by 6 bases and J by 0 bases, with 7 bases left in between. The CDR3 extends over 13 amino acids.

The chain employs TRBV6-2 or TRBV6-3 and TRBJ1-6, with D unclear. The CDR3 runs 13 residues. The germline V gene has CDR1 MNHEY and CDR2 SVGEGT. V was clipped by 6 bases and J by 5 bases, with 8 bases between them. The CDR3 nucleotides are TGTGCCAGCAGCAAGATAAATAATTCACCCCTCCACTTT. Translation: CASSKINNSPLHF.

The gene calls are TRBV3-1 (or the pseudogene TRBV3-2) and TRBJ2-7; TRBD2 agrees at 8 bases. This CDR3 contains 13 residues. Germline loops: CDR1 LGHDT, CDR2 YNNKEL (reference sequence). V lost 2 bases and J lost 7; bases outside the gene matches: 4. The CDR3: CASSQKSGGEQYF. For the CDR3, the DNA is TGTGCCAGCAGCCAAAAATCGGGGGGGGAGCAGTACTTC.

The chain has TRBV5-1 and TRBJ2-1, with D maybe TRBD2 (6 bases). CDR3 length equals 14 residues. CDR1 SGHRS and CDR2 YFSETQ come from the germline V gene. Trimming cost V 0 bases and J 5 bases, with 9 bases left between them. Here the CDR3 DNA reads TGCGCCAGCAGCTTGGGCCTAGCGAACAATGAGCAGTTCTTC. Translated, it gives CASSLGLANNEQFF. Using reference TRBV5-1 and TRBJ2-1 for the parts outside the CDR3, the full variable domain is KAGVTQTPRYLIKTRGQQVTLSCSPISGHRSVSWYQQTPGQGLQFLFEYFSETQRNKGNFPGRFSGRQFSNSRSEMNVSTLELGDSALYLCASSLGLANNEQFFGPGTRLTVL.

This clone has more than one count but fewer than ten. Here the CDR3 DNA reads TGTGCCAGCAGTCCCTTCGGGGCGGATACTGGAAACACCATATATTTT. It codes for CASSPFGADTGNTIYF. The genes are TRBV28 and TRBJ1-3, with D possibly matching TRBD1 (5 bases). The CDR3 sequence is 16 residues long. Per the germline V gene, CDR1 is MDHEN and CDR2 is SYDVKM. V was cut by 5 bases and J by 2 bases, with 16 bases left in between.

This clone was found a few times. The DNA of the CDR3 is TGTGCTCACCGAGGGGAGGGTAGCTCCTATAATTCACCCCTCCACTTT. It is translated as CAHRGEGSSYNSPLHF. The chain has TRBV30 and TRBJ1-6, with a possible D match to TRBD1 (5 bases). The CDR3 length is 16 residues. Germline V CDR1 and CDR2: GTSNPN, SVGIG (reference sequence).

The chain carries TRBV5-1 and TRBJ2-1, with a possible D match to TRBD2 (6 bases). V was shortened by 5 bases and J by 5 bases, with 17 bases between the two germline ends. The CDR3 is 15 amino acids. The germline V gene has CDR1 SGHRS and CDR2 YFSETQ. Here the CDR3 reads CASRGRDRNNNEQFF. Here the CDR3 DNA reads TGCGCCAGCAGGGGGCGGGATAGGAACAACAATGAGCAGTTCTTC.